This T cell receptor beta chain is from a study of T cell responses to AZD1222 COVID-19 vaccine. Study-level findings and limits: Regions left unmutated in variants are reportedly the target of nearly half of spike-specific TCRs. When two AZD1222 doses had been given, Spike-specific TCR breadth and depth rose. The study sampled repertoires only after the peak T cell response.

CDR3 length equals 13 residues. V gave up 6 bases and J gave up 15 bases, with 21 bases separating them. In this sample, this clone turned up once. Antigen specificity is unknown. Generated by immunoSEQ multiplex PCR, the TCRdb table keeps only in-frame clones and is missing some. The sample has 150,000 to 250,000 clones, roughly 92% seen once. The genes are TRBV12-3 or TRBV12-4 and TRBJ2-1, with a weak D call TRBD1 (5 bases). The receptor was derived from an adult who received the AZD1222 COVID-19 vaccine. The source material was peripheral blood, sampled 28 days after the second AZD1222 dose. Here the CDR3 DNA reads TGTGCCAGCAGGTCCCTCCTCACGACAGAAGGGTTCTTC. Protein product: CASRSLLTTEGFF.